These 22 T cell receptor beta chains were sequenced from one sample in a study of blood T cell repertoires in COVID-19. The method was immunoSEQ multiplex PCR; TCRdb's version includes in-frame clones alone and lacks a portion of them. The sample lists about 120,000 clones, 70% to 85% occurring once. Sequencing was done on a sample of peripheral blood. The receptors come from a man in his 70s with active or convalescent COVID-19.

The V and J genes are TRBV5-4 and TRBJ2-7; TRBD2 matches 9 bases. The V gene's germline CDR1 is SGHNT and CDR2 YYREEE (reference sequence). V was clipped by 4 bases and J by 1 base; unmatched bases: 6. The CDR3 has 15 residues. The CDR3 nucleotides are TGTGCCAGCAGCCGAACTAGCGGGCCATCCTACGAGCAGTACTTC. Translation gives CASSRTSGPSYEQYF.

The chain recombines TRBV14 with TRBJ2-3; 8 nucleotides align to TRBD1. V shed 4 bases and J 8 bases; nucleotides not matched to a gene: 5. Germline V gives CDR1 SGHDN, CDR2 FVKESK. The CDR3 totals 13 residues. The CDR3 protein is CASSPDRAGTQYF. CDR3 DNA sequence: TGTGCCAGCAGCCCGGACAGGGCGGGTACGCAGTATTTT.

This chain uses TRBV6-5 with TRBJ2-7; D ambiguous. Deletions cut 6 bases from V and 8 bases from J, with 14 bases between. CDR3 length: 12 amino acids. CDR1 is MNHEY and CDR2 is SVGAGI in the germline V gene. In DNA, the CDR3 is TGTGCCAGCAGGACGGGTACCGTTAAGCAGTACTTC. This gives the protein CASRTGTVKQYF.

This rearrangement joins TRBV6-5 to TRBJ1-6; the D is unclear. The CDR3 runs to 15 residues. Per the germline V gene, CDR1 is MNHEY and CDR2 is SVGAGI. Trimming removed 8 bases at V and 8 bases at J, with 19 bases between. The CDR3 spells CASRRSVNNYSPLHF. DNA for the CDR3: TGTGCCAGCCGCCGCAGTGTTAACAATTATTCACCCCTCCACTTT.

The gene calls are TRBV10-3 and TRBJ2-7; 15 bases match TRBD2. V was clipped by 6 bases and J by 0 bases; unmatched bases: 3. This CDR3 spans 16 amino acids. Germline-derived CDR1 and CDR2 are ENHRY and SYGVKD. CDR3 sequence: CAISSGLAGGSYEQYF. The DNA for the CDR3 is TGTGCCATCAGCTCGGGACTAGCGGGGGGCTCCTACGAGCAGTACTTC.

The V call is TRBV24-1, the J call TRBJ1-2, with TRBD1 matching over 10 bases. The V segment lost 3 bases and the J segment 7 bases; nucleotides outside the gene matches: 4. Germline CDR1 and CDR2: KGHDR and SFDVKD. The CDR3 totals 14 residues. CDR3 loop: CATSDPGQGFGYTF. As DNA, the CDR3 is TGTGCCACCAGTGATCCGGGACAGGGGTTTGGCTACACCTTC.

This clone came up once. The V and J genes are TRBV24-1 and TRBJ2-2; maybe TRBD2 (6 bases). Germline CDR1 KGHDR, CDR2 SFDVKD. The CDR3 has 14 amino acids. The V end lost 10 bases, the J end lost 1 base, and 12 bases lay between the germline ends. The CDR3 DNA follows: TGTGCCACAAGCGGAGGGTTGAACACCGGGGAGCTGTTTTTT. It is translated as CATSGGLNTGELFF.

This rearrangement joins TRBV5-1 to TRBJ1-4; possible D gene TRBD1, 5 bases. Germline lookup yields CDR1 SGHRS and CDR2 YFSETQ. V gave up 4 bases and J gave up 0 bases, with 10 bases separating them. The length of the CDR3 is 15 residues. The CDR3 DNA reads as TGCGCCAGCAGCGGGGGGAGTACAACTAATGAAAAACTGTTTTTT. Protein sequence: CASSGGSTTNEKLFF. Full variable domain (missing parts from reference TRBV5-1 and TRBJ1-4): KAGVTQTPRYLIKTRGQQVTLSCSPISGHRSVSWYQQTPGQGLQFLFEYFSETQRNKGNFPGRFSGRQFSNSRSEMNVSTLELGDSALYLCASSGGSTTNEKLFFGSGTQLSVL.

CDR3 DNA sequence: TGTGCCAGCTCACCCCCAGCCTCGGGGTTTTCTGGAAACACCATATATTTT. Protein sequence: CASSPPASGFSGNTIYF. The chain links TRBV18 to TRBJ1-3, with D uncertain. Germline V CDR1 and CDR2: KGHSH, LQKENI. The CDR3 is made up of 17 amino acids. Trimming cost V 3 bases and J 1 base, with 16 bases left between them.

CDR3: CASSRQHNQPQHF. In nucleotides, the CDR3 is TGTGCCAGCAGTAGACAGCACAATCAGCCCCAGCATTTT. The V call is TRBV6-2 or TRBV6-3, the J call TRBJ1-5; D might be TRBD1 (5 bases). The CDR3 is made up of 13 amino acids. Trimming took off 5 bases at V and 3 bases at J, with 8 bases between the two ends. Germline-derived CDR1 and CDR2 are MNHEY and SVGEGT.

The chain combines TRBV5-4 with TRBJ1-2; 8 positions match TRBD1. Losses at the gene ends were 4 bases for V and 2 bases for J; bases not matched to a gene: 4. CDR1 is SGHNT and CDR2 is YYREEE in the germline V gene (reference sequence). The CDR3 spans 14 residues. This CDR3 is CASSKGQENYGYTF. In DNA form, the CDR3 reads TGTGCCAGCAGCAAGGGACAGGAGAACTATGGCTACACCTTC.

The chain combines TRBV11-2 with TRBJ1-2; a possible D gene is TRBD1 (5 bases). V was trimmed by 4 bases and J by 4 bases, leaving 13 bases between them. This CDR3 comprises 14 residues. Germline CDR1 and CDR2: SGHAT and FQNNGV. The CDR3 protein is CASSSPGEGYGYTF. DNA for the CDR3: TGTGCCAGCAGCTCCCCGGGGGAAGGCTATGGCTACACCTTC.

The rearrangement uses TRBV19 and TRBJ1-2; D unclear. CDR1 LNHDA and CDR2 SQIVND come from the germline V gene (reference sequence). V lost 2 bases and J lost 4, with 8 bases in between. The CDR3 is made up of 13 amino acids. Written as DNA, the CDR3 is TGTGCCAGTAGTATAAGTCAGGCCTATGGCTACACCTTC. Translation: CASSISQAYGYTF.

The chain has TRBV7-2 and TRBJ2-5; TRBD2 matches 9 bases. V lost 5 bases and J lost 4; bases outside the gene matches: 5. The germline gives CDR1 SGHTA, CDR2 FQGNSA. CDR3 length equals 14 residues. In nucleotides, the CDR3 is TGTGCCAGCAGCCCCGGGACTAGCCTAGAGACCCAGTACTTC. It is translated as CASSPGTSLETQYF.

This chain connects TRBV19 to TRBJ2-1; tentatively, D is TRBD2 (6 bases). The CDR3 loop spans 15 amino acids. With 6 bases removed from V and 4 bases from J, the gap between germline ends came to 16 bases. CDR1 and CDR2 (germline): LNHDA, SQIVND (reference sequence). The CDR3 bases are TGTGCCAGTAGGACGGGCGGGGCTCTTTACAATGAGCAGTTCTTC. Encoded protein: CASRTGGALYNEQFF.

This clone was picked up one time. The genes are TRBV11-2 and TRBJ1-1; the D gene is possibly TRBD1 (6 bases). The V gene's germline CDR1 is SGHAT and CDR2 FQNNGV. The CDR3 is made up of 18 amino acids. V dropped 0 bases and J dropped 5 bases, with 22 bases sitting between them. The CDR3 reads CASSLESRGGAIRTEAFF. The CDR3 nucleotides are TGTGCCAGCAGCTTAGAGAGTCGTGGGGGGGCAATTAGGACTGAAGCTTTCTTT.

This clone appeared once. The chain uses TRBV10-3 and TRBJ1-2; D is possibly TRBD1 (6 bases). The CDR3 contains 17 residues. Germline V gene data show CDR1 as ENHRY and CDR2 as SYGVKD. Trimming cost V 3 bases and J 1 base, with 18 bases left between them. CDR3 amino acids: CAISEIGNRADNYGYTF. As DNA, the CDR3 is TGTGCCATCAGTGAAATCGGGAACAGGGCTGATAACTATGGCTACACCTTC.

This clone was detected only a few times. Other DNA sequences in the same sample also yield this CDR3. The chain links TRBV29-1 to TRBJ1-5; 8 positions agree with TRBD1. The V gene end was trimmed by 6 bases and the J gene end by 3 bases; junction bases not matched to a gene: 4. The CDR3 runs to 13 residues. Germline CDR1 and CDR2: SQVTM and ANQGSEA. DNA for the CDR3: TGCAGCGTAGCGACAGGGGTCAATCAGCCCCAGCATTTT. Encoded protein: CSVATGVNQPQHF.

The chain links TRBV19 to TRBJ1-5; 10 bases are a match to TRBD1. Germline trimming cut 6 bases from V and 6 bases from J; bases unmatched to any gene: 5. CDR3 length: 14 amino acids. Germline V gene sequence: CDR1 LNHDA, CDR2 SQIVND (reference sequence). CDR3 amino acids: CASSVTGGGQPQHF. In DNA, the CDR3 is TGTGCCAGTAGCGTGACAGGGGGCGGTCAGCCCCAGCATTTT.

This chain joins TRBV30 and TRBJ1-4; TRBD1 aligns across 8 bases. The V gene's germline CDR1 is GTSNPN and CDR2 SVGIG (reference sequence). The trim removed 5 bases at V and 6 bases at J, leaving 5 bases unmatched. The CDR3 runs to 13 residues. The DNA for the CDR3 is TGTGCCTGGCGGACAGGGTTAGATGAAAAACTGTTTTTT. Its protein is CAWRTGLDEKLFF.

This rearrangement joins TRBV3-1 (or the pseudogene TRBV3-2) to TRBJ1-6, with D perhaps matching TRBD1 (5 bases). Germline CDR1 is LGHDT and CDR2 is YNNKEL (reference sequence). The CDR3 extends over 14 amino acids. Between the trimmed V and J ends, which lost 3 bases and 8 bases, there was a span of 11 bases. The chain's CDR3 is CASSQGQADSPLHF. As DNA, the CDR3 is TGTGCCAGCAGCCAGGGGCAGGCGGATTCACCCCTCCACTTT.

This sequence joins TRBV28 and TRBJ1-1; 7 bases are shared with TRBD1. Germline CDR1 is MDHEN and CDR2 is SYDVKM. The trim removed 6 bases at V and 4 bases at J, leaving 8 bases unmatched. The CDR3 runs 14 residues. This CDR3 is CASSQGGASTEAFF. CDR3 bases: TGTGCCAGCAGCCAAGGGGGCGCGAGCACTGAAGCTTTCTTT. Full variable domain (outside the CDR3, taken from reference TRBV28 and TRBJ1-1): DVKVTQSSRYLVKRTGEKVFLECVQDMDHENMFWYRQDPGLGLRLIYFSYDVKMKEKGDIPEGYSVSREKKERFSLILESASTNQTSMYLCASSQGGASTEAFFGQGTRLTVV.